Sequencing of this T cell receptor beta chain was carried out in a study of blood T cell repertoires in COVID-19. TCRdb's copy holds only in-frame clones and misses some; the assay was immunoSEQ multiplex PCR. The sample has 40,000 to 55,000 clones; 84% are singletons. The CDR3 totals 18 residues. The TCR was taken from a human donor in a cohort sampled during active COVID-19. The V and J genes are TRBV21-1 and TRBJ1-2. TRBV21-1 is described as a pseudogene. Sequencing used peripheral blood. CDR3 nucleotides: TGTGCCAGCAGCAAAGCGCTTTTGGGGGGGCGAACTAAGGATGGCTACACCTTC. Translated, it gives CASSKALLGGRTKDGYTF.